The TCR beta chain under discussion was sequenced for a study of monozygotic twins with inflammatory bowel disease. Study findings and constraints: Researchers report that IBD patients shared fewer clonotypes with others than healthy twins, especially amid disease activity.

In the case of this clonotype: Its antigen is unidentified.

This CDR3 comprises 15 residues. Germline V CDR1 and CDR2: SGHTA, FQGNSA. Eight cDNA synthesis reactions were run for every sample. The unique tags termed UMIs, each holding a 6-nucleotide sample barcode, were added by means of template switching. The authors ran two nested PCRs of about 16 and 10 cycles on TCRalpha and TCRbeta cDNA. TCRdb reprocessed the 5' RACE reads and reports one entry per CDR3 protein, with no DNA. Here the sample table reports 330,000 or so distinct CDR3 sequences. The sequenced material came from blood. V usage is TRBV7-2 and J usage is TRBJ1-1. This receptor was obtained from a human donor with ulcerative colitis or Crohn's disease, or a healthy co-twin of an affected twin (not recorded which). The CDR3 loop reads CASSLAPGRFTEAFF.